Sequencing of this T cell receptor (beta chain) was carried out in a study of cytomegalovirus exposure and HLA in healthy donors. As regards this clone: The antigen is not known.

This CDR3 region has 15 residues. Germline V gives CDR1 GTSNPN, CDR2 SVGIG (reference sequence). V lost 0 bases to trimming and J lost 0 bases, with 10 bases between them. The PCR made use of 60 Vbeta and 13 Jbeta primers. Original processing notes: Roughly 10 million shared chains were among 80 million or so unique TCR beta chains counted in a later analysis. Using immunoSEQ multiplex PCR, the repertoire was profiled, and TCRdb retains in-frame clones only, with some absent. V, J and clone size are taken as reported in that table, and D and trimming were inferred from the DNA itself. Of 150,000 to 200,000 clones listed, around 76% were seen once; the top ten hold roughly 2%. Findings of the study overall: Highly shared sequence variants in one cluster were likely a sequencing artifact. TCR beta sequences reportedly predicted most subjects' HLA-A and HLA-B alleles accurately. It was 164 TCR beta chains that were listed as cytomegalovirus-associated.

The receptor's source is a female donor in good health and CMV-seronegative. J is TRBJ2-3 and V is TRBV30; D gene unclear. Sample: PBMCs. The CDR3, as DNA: TGTGCCTGGAGTGTCGGCGGATTTAGCACAGATACGCAGTATTTT. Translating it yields CAWSVGGFSTDTQYF.